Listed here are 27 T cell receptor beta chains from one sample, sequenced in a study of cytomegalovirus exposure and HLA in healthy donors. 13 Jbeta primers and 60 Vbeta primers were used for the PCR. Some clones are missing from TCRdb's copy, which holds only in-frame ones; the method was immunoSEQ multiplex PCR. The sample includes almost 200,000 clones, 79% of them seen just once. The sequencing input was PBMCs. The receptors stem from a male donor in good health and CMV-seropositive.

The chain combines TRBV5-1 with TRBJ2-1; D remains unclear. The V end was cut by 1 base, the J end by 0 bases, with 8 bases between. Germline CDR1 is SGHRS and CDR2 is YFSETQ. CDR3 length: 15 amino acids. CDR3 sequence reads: CASSLTASSYNEQFF. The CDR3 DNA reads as TGCGCCAGCAGCTTGACAGCAAGCTCCTACAATGAGCAGTTCTTC.

CDR3 in DNA: TGTGCCAGCAGCCTCCCCCGAACGCGGGGGGCCCAAGAGACCCAGTACTTC. It yields the protein CASSLPRTRGAQETQYF. The chain links TRBV5-6 to TRBJ2-5; 8 nucleotides agree with TRBD2. Trimming at V came to 4 bases and at J to 1 base, leaving 12 bases not matched to a gene. Germline V gene data show CDR1 as SGHDT and CDR2 as YYEEEE. This CDR3 is built from 17 residues.

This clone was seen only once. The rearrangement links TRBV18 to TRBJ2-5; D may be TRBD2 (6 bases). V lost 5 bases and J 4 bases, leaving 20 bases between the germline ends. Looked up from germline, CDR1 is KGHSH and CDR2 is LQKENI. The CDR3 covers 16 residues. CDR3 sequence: CASSSGGPRTGETQYF. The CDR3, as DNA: TGTGCCAGCTCATCCGGGGGACCGAGGACGGGAGAGACCCAGTACTTC.

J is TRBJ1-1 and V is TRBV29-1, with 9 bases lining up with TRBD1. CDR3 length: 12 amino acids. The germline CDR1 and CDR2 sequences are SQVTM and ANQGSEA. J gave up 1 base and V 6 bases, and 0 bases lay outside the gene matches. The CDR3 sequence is CSVGQGNTEAFF. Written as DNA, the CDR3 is TGCAGCGTGGGACAGGGGAACACTGAAGCTTTCTTT.

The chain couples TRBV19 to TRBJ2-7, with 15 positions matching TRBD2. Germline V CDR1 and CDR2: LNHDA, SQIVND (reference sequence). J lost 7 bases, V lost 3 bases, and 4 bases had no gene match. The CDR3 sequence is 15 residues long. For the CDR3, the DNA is TGTGCCAGTAGTATTGGACTAGCGGGAGGGGCTGAGCAGTACTTC. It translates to CASSIGLAGGAEQYF. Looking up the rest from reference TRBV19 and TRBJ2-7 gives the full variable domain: DGGITQSPKYLFRKEGQNVTLSCEQNLNHDAMYWYRQDPGQGLRLIYYSQIVNDFQKGDIAEGYSVSREKKESFPLTVTSAQKNPTAFYLCASSIGLAGGAEQYFGPGTRLTVT.

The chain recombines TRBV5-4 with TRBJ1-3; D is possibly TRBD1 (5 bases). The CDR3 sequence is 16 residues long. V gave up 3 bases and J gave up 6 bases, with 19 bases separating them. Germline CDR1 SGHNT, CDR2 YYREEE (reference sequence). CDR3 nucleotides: TGTGCCAGCAGCTCCCGGGACGGCGGGGTTGCAAACACCATATATTTT. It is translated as CASSSRDGGVANTIYF.

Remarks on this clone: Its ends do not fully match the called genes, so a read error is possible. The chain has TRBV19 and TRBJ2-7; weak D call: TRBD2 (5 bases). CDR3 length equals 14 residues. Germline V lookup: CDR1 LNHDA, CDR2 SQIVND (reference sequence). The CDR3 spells CASSIGGLPYEQHF. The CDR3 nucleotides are TGTGCCAGTAGTATCGGAGGCCTGCCTTACGAGCAGCACTTC. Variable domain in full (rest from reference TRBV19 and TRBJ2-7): DGGITQSPKYLFRKEGQNVTLSCEQNLNHDAMYWYRQDPGQGLRLIYYSQIVNDFQKGDIAEGYSVSREKKESFPLTVTSAQKNPTAFYLCASSIGGLPYEQHFGPGTRLTVT.

CDR3 sequence reads: CSVETGVSSYEQYF. The CDR3 DNA is TGCAGCGTTGAGACGGGGGTAAGCTCCTACGAGCAGTACTTC. The chain employs TRBV29-1 and TRBJ2-7; TRBD2 is a possible D gene (6 bases). The ends were cut back, 3 bases at V and 0 bases at J, with 12 bases in the middle. Germline V gene sequence: CDR1 SQVTM, CDR2 ANQGSEA. The CDR3 runs 14 residues.

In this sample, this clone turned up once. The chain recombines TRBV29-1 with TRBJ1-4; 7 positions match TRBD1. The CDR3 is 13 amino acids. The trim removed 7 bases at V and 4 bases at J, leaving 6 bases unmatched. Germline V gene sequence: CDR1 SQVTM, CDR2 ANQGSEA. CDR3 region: CSAQRDSNEKLFF. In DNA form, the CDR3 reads TGCAGCGCCCAAAGGGACAGTAATGAAAAACTGTTTTTT.

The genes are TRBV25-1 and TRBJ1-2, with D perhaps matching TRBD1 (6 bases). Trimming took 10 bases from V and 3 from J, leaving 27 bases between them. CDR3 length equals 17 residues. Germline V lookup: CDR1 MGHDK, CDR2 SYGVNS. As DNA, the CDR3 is TGTGCCACCACGTTACGGGACACTCAAATAGGGCACTATGGCTACACCTTC. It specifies CATTLRDTQIGHYGYTF.

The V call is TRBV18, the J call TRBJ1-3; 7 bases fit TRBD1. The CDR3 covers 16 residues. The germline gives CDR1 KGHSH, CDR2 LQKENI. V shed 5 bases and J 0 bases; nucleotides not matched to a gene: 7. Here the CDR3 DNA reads TGTGCCAGCTCAAAGGGGACAGAGATCTCTGGAAACACCATATATTTT. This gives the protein CASSKGTEISGNTIYF.

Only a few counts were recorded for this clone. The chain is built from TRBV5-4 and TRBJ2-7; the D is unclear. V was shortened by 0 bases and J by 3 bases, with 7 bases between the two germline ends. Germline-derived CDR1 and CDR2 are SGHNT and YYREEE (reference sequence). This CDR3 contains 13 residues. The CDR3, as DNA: TGTGCCAGCAGCTTGGGAGAGAACTACGAGCAGTACTTC. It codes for CASSLGENYEQYF.

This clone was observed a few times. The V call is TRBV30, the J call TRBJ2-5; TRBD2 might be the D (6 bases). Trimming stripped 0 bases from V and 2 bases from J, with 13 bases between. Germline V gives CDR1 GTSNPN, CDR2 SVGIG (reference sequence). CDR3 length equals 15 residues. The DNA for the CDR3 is TGTGCCTGGAGTGTACTCGGGAGTCGGCAAGAGACCCAGTACTTC. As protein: CAWSVLGSRQETQYF. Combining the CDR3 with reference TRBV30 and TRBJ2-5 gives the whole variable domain SQTIHQWPATLVQPVGSPLSLECTVEGTSNPNLYWYRQAAGRGLQLLFYSVGIGQISSEVPQNLSASRPQDRQFILSSKKLLLSDSGFYLCAWSVLGSRQETQYFGPGTRLLVL.

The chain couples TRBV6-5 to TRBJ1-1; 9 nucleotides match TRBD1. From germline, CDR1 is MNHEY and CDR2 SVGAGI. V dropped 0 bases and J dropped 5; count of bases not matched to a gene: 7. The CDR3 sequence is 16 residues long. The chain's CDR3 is CASSYSKGQGLTEAFF. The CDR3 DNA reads TGTGCCAGCAGTTACTCGAAGGGACAGGGACTAACTGAAGCTTTCTTT.

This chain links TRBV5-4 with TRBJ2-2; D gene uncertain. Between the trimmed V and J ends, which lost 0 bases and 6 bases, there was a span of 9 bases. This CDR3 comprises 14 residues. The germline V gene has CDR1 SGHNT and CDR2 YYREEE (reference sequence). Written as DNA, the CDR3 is TGTGCCAGCAGCTTGGCCTCCAAGCCCGGGGAGCTGTTTTTT. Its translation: CASSLASKPGELFF.

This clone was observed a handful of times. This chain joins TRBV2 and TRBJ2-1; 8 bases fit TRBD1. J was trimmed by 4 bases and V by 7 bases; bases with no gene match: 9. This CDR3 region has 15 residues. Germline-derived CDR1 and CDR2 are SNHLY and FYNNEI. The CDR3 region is CASTLDQGAYNEQFF. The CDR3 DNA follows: TGTGCCAGCACCCTCGACCAGGGGGCTTACAATGAGCAGTTCTTC.

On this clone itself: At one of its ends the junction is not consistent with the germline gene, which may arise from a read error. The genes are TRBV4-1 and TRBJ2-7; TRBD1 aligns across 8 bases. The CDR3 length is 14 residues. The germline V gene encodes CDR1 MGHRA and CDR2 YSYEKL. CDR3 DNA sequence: TGCGCCAGCAGCCAAGAAGGGACAGGCCGCGAGCAGCACTTC. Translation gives CASSQEGTGREQHF.

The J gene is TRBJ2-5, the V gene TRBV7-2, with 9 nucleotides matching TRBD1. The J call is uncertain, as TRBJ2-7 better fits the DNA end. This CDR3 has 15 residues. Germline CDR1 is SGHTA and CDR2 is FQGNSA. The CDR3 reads CASTPQRDRAHEQYF. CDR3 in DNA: TGTGCCAGCACCCCACAAAGGGACAGGGCGCACGAGCAGTACTTC.

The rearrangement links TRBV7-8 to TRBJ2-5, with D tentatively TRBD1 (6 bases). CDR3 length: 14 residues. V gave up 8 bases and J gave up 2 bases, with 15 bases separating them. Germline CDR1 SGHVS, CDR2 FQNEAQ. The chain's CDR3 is CASSPGHFQETQYF. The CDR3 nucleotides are TGTGCCAGCTCTCCGGGACACTTTCAAGAGACCCAGTACTTC. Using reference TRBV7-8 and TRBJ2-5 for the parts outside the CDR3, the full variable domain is GAGVSQSPRYKVAKRGQDVALRCDPISGHVSLFWYQQALGQGPEFLTYFQNEAQLDKSGLPSDRFFAERPEGSVSTLKIQRTQQEDSAVYLCASSPGHFQETQYFGPGTRLLVL.

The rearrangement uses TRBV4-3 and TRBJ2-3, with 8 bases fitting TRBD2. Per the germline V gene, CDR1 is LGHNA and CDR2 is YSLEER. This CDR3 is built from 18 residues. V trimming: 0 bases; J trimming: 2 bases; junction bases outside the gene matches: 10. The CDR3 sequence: CASSQDIRGTSLTDTQYF. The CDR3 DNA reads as TGCGCCAGCAGCCAAGATATCCGAGGGACTAGTCTCACAGATACGCAGTATTTT.

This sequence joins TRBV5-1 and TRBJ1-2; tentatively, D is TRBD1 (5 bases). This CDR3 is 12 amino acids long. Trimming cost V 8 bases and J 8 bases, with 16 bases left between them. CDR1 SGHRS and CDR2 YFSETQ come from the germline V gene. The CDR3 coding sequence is TGCGCCAGGCGGGGCGCGAGAGTCGGCTACACCTTC. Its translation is CARRGARVGYTF.

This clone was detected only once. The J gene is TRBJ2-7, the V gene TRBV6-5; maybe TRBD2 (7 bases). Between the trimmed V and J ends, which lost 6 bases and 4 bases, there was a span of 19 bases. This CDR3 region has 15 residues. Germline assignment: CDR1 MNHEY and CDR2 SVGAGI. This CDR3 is CASRGGGGGVYEQYF. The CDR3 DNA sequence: TGTGCCAGCAGGGGGGGAGGGGGGGGCGTATACGAGCAGTACTTC.

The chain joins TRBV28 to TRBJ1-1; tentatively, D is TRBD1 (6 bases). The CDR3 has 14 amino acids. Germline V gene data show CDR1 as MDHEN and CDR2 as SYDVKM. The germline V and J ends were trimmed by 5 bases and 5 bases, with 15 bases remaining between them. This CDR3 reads CASSGGGGGTEAFF. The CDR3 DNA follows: TGTGCCAGCAGTGGGGGCGGGGGCGGGACTGAAGCTTTCTTT.

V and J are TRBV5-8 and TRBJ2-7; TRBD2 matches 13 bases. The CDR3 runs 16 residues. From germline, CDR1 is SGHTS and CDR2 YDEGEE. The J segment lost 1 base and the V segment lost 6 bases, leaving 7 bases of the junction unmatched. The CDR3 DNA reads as TGTGCCAGCAACAAGCCGGGACTAGCGGGATCCTACGAGCAGTACTTC. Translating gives CASNKPGLAGSYEQYF.

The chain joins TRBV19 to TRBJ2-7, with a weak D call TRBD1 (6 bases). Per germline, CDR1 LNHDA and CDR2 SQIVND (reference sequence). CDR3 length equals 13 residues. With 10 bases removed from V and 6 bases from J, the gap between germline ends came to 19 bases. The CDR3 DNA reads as TGTGCCACCACACAGGGAATTGGGGGCGAGCAGTACTTC. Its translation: CATTQGIGGEQYF. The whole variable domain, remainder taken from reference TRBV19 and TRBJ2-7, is DGGITQSPKYLFRKEGQNVTLSCEQNLNHDAMYWYRQDPGQGLRLIYYSQIVNDFQKGDIAEGYSVSREKKESFPLTVTSAQKNPTAFYLCATTQGIGGEQYFGPGTRLTVT.

This CDR3 reads CASSLSEYEQYF. The CDR3 nucleotides read TGTGCCAGCAGTTTATCTGAGTACGAGCAGTACTTC. J is TRBJ2-7 and V is TRBV28; D unclear. Trimming took 1 base from V and 4 from J, leaving 5 bases between them. There are 12 residues in the CDR3. Germline V gene data show CDR1 as MDHEN and CDR2 as SYDVKM. The entire variable domain, with the rest obtained from reference TRBV28 and TRBJ2-7, is as follows: DVKVTQSSRYLVKRTGEKVFLECVQDMDHENMFWYRQDPGLGLRLIYFSYDVKMKEKGDIPEGYSVSREKKERFSLILESASTNQTSMYLCASSLSEYEQYFGPGTRLTVT.

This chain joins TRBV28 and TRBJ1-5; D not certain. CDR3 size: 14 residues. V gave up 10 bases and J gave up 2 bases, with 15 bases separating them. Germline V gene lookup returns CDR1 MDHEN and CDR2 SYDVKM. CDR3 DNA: TGTGCCACCGAACCTCCTCAGGGCAATCAGCCCCAGCATTTT. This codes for CATEPPQGNQPQHF.